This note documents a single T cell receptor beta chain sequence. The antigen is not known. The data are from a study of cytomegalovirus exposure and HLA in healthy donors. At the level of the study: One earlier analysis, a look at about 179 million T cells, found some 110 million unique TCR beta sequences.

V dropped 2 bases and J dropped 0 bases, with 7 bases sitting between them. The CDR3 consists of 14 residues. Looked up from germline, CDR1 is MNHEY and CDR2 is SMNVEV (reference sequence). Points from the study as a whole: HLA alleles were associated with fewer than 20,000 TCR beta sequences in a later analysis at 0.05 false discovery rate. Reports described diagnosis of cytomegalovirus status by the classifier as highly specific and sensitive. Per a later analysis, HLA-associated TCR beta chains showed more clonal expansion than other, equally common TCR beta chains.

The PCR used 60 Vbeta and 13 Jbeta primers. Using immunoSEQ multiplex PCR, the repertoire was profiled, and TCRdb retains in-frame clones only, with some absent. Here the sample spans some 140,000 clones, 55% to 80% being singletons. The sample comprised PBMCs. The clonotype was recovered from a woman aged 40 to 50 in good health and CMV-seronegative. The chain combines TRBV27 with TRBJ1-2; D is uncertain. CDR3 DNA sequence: TGTGCCAGCAGTTTAAAATCAGCTAACTATGGCTACACCTTC. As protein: CASSLKSANYGYTF.